Following are 6 T cell receptor beta chains from one sample sequenced in a study of T-cell memory formation after mild COVID-19. From the 5' RACE reads, TCRdb called clonotypes with MiXCR, one entry per CDR3 protein. The sample contains some 180,000 distinct CDR3 sequences, roughly 20% of which appear only once. Sequencing input: PBMCs or a T cell subset sorted from them (not recorded which). These receptors all come from a man between 18 and 29 years old who had mild COVID-19 (a few samples of this study predate the infection). Cell type and time point are not known.

This clonotype was counted a few times. CDR3 sequence: CAVMPAGEWADTQYF. CDR3 DNA sequence: TGTGCCGTGATGCCAGCGGGGGAATGGGCAGATACGCAGTATTTT. This sequence joins TRBV10-3 and TRBJ2-3; 8 nucleotides match TRBD2. V was clipped by 11 bases and J by 4 bases; unmatched bases: 14. Germline CDR1 and CDR2: ENHRY and SYGVKD. CDR3 length equals 15 residues.

In its sample, this clonotype was seen a few times. The rearrangement joins TRBV18 to TRBJ1-5, with TRBD1 as a possible D gene (5 bases). Between the trimmed V and J ends, which lost 4 bases and 6 bases, there was a span of 13 bases. In germline, CDR1 is KGHSH, CDR2 LQKENI. The CDR3 has 14 residues. CDR3 in DNA: TGTGCCAGCTCACGGGAGGGGATTCTTCAGCCCCAGCATTTT. Protein sequence: CASSREGILQPQHF. The variable domain in full, completed from reference TRBV18 and TRBJ1-5, reads NAGVMQNPRHLVRRRGQEARLRCSPMKGHSHVYWYRQLPEEGLKFMVYLQKENIIDESGMPKERFSAEFPKEGPSILRIQQVVRGDSAAYFCASSREGILQPQHFGDGTRLSIL.

This chain uses TRBV11-2 with TRBJ1-3; 9 bases align to TRBD1. After removal of 4 bases from V and 3 bases from J, the junction contained 1 base not matched to a gene. This CDR3 is built from 14 residues. Germline CDR1 is SGHAT and CDR2 is FQNNGV. In nucleotides, the CDR3 is TGTGCCAGCAGCTGGACAGGGGTTGGAAACACCATATATTTT. Translation gives CASSWTGVGNTIYF. Full variable domain (rest looked up from reference TRBV11-2 and TRBJ1-3): EAGVAQSPRYKIIEKRQSVAFWCNPISGHATLYWYQQILGQGPKLLIQFQNNGVVDDSQLPKDRFSAERLKGVDSTLKIQPAKLEDSAVYLCASSWTGVGNTIYFGEGSWLTVV.

The gene calls are TRBV11-2 and TRBJ1-2; D perhaps matches TRBD1 (5 bases). V was pared by 5 bases and J by 3 bases, with 13 bases between. The germline CDR1 and CDR2 sequences are SGHAT and FQNNGV. This CDR3 contains 14 residues. CDR3 bases: TGTGCCAGCAGCCCGACAGTCAGGGACTATGGCTACACCTTC. Its protein is CASSPTVRDYGYTF.

This clonotype was recorded a few times. This chain connects TRBV20-1 to TRBJ2-6, with 9 bases fitting TRBD1. The CDR3 totals 15 residues. The germline V gene has CDR1 DFQATT and CDR2 SNEGSKA (reference sequence). V was pared by 4 bases and J by 4 bases, with 5 bases of the junction left unmatched. The CDR3 reads CSATQGASGANVLTF. CDR3 coding DNA: TGCAGTGCTACACAGGGGGCGTCCGGGGCCAACGTCCTGACTTTC.

The chain's CDR3 is CASSFSGQGRETQYF. The DNA of the CDR3 is TGCGCCAGCAGCTTCTCTGGACAGGGTAGAGAGACCCAGTACTTC. V gene TRBV5-1 combines with J gene TRBJ2-5; the match to TRBD1 covers 8 bases. Germline V gene lookup returns CDR1 SGHRS and CDR2 YFSETQ. Trimming removed 2 bases from V and 4 bases from J; junction bases left unmatched: 7. The CDR3 extends over 15 amino acids.